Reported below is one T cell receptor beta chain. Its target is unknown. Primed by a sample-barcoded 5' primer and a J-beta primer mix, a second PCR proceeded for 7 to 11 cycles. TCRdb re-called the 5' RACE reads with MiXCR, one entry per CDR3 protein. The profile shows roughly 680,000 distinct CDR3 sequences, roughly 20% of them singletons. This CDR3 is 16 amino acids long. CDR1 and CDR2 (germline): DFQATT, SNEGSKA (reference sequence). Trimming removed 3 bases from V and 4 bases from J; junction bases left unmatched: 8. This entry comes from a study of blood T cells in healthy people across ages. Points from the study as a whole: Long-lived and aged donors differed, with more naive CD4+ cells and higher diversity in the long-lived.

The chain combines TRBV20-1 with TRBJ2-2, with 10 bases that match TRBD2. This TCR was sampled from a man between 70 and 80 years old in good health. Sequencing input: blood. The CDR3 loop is CSASTLAGVGTGELFF. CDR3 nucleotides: TGCAGTGCTAGTACGCTAGCGGGAGTCGGCACCGGGGAGCTGTTTTTT.